This T cell receptor beta chain is from a study of blood T cell repertoires in COVID-19. Using immunoSEQ multiplex PCR, the repertoire was profiled, and TCRdb retains in-frame clones only, with some absent. Here the sample spans 30,000 to 50,000 clones, 79% being singletons. This receptor was obtained from a man in his 70s with acute or convalescent COVID-19. Sequencing was done on a sample of peripheral blood.

CDR3 sequence: CASSSSGSTGELFF. The DNA for the CDR3 is TGCGCCAGCAGCTCCAGCGGGAGCACCGGGGAGCTGTTTTTT. The V and J genes are TRBV5-1 and TRBJ2-2; 8 nucleotides match TRBD2. With V trimmed by 3 bases and J by 4 bases, 2 bases remained unmatched. Per germline, CDR1 SGHRS and CDR2 YFSETQ. The CDR3 covers 14 residues.